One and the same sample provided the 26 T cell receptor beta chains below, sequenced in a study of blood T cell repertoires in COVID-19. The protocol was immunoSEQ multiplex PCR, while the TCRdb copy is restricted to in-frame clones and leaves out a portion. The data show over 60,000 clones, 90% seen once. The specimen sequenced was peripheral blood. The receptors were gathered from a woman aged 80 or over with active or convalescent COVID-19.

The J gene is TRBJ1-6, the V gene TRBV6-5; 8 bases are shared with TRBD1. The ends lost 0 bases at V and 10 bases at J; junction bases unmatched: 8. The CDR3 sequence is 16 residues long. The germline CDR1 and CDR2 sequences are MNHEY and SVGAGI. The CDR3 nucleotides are TGTGCCAGCAGTTACTCGCGGCCAGGGGGCAGGTCACCCCTCCACTTT. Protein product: CASSYSRPGGRSPLHF.

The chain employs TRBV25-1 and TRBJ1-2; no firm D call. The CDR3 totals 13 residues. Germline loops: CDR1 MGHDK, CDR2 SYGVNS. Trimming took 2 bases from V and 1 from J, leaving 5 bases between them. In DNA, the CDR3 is TGTGCCAGCAGTGAAGGCCGTAACTATGGCTACACCTTC. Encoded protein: CASSEGRNYGYTF.

In DNA form, the CDR3 reads TGTGCCAGCATCGGGCAGGGGGCCTACGAGCAGTACTTC. Protein: CASIGQGAYEQYF. The chain is built from TRBV2 and TRBJ2-7; TRBD1 matches 7 bases. CDR1 and CDR2 (germline): SNHLY, FYNNEI. V lost 7 bases and J lost 2; bases outside the gene matches: 5. CDR3 length: 13 amino acids.

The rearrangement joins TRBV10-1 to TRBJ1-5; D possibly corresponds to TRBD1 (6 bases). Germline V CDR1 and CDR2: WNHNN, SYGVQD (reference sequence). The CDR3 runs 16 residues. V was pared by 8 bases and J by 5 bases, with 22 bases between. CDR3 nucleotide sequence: TGCGCCAGCTTTAAAGGTCCACGGCAGGGGTATCAGCCCCAGCATTTT. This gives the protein CASFKGPRQGYQPQHF.

CDR3 residues: CASSKGDKSYGYTF. The DNA of the CDR3 is TGTGCCAGCAGTAAGGGGGACAAGAGCTATGGCTACACCTTC. V gene TRBV6-5 combines with J gene TRBJ1-2; weak D call: TRBD1 (6 bases). The CDR3 consists of 14 residues. Trimming took 5 bases from V and 4 from J, leaving 14 bases between them. Germline-derived CDR1 and CDR2 are MNHEY and SVGAGI.

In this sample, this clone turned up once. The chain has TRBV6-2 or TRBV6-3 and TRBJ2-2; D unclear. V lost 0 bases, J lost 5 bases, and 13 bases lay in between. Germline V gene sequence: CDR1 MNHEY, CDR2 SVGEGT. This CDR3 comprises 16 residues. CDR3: CASSYSHRSETGELFF. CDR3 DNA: TGTGCCAGCAGTTACTCCCACAGATCTGAGACCGGGGAGCTGTTTTTT.

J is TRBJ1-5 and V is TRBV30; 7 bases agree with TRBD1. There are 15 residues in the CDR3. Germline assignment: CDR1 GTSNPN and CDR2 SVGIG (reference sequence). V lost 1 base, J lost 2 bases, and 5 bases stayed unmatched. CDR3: CAWSEGGMGNQPQHF. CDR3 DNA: TGTGCCTGGAGTGAAGGGGGCATGGGCAATCAGCCCCAGCATTTT.

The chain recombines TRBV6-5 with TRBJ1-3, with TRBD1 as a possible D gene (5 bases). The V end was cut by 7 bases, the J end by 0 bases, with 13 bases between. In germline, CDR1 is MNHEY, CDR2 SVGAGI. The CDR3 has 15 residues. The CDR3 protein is CASTPRAYSGNTIYF. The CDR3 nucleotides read TGTGCCAGCACCCCCAGGGCCTACTCTGGAAACACCATATATTTT.

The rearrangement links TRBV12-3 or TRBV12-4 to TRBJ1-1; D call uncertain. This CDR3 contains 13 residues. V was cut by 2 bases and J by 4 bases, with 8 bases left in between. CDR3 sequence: CASSLTVATEAFF. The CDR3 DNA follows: TGTGCCAGCAGTTTAACGGTTGCCACTGAAGCTTTCTTT.

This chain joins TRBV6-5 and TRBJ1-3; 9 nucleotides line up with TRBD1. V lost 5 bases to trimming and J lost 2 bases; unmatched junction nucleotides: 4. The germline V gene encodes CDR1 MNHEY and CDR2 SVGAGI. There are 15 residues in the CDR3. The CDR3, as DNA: TGTGCCAGCAGTACGACAGGGGGACCTGGAAACACCATATATTTT. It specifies CASSTTGGPGNTIYF.

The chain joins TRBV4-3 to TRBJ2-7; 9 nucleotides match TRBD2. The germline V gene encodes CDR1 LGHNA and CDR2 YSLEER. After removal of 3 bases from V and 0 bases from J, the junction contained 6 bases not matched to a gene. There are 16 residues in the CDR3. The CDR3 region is CASSQQGTSSSYEQYF. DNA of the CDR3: TGCGCCAGCAGCCAGCAGGGGACTAGCAGCTCCTACGAGCAGTACTTC.

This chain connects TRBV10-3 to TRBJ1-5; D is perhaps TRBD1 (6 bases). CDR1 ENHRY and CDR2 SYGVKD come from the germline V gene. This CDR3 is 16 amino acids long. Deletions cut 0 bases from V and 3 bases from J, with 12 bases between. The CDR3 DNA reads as TGTGCCATCAGTGAGTCTGCCAGGGGTCTCAATCAGCCCCAGCATTTT. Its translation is CAISESARGLNQPQHF.

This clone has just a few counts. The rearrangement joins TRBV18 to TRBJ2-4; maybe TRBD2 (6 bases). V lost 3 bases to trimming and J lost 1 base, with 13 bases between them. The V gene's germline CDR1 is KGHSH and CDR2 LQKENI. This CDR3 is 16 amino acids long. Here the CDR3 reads CASSPGGAGAKNIQYF. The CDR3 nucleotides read TGTGCCAGCTCACCCGGAGGGGCAGGGGCCAAAAACATTCAGTACTTC. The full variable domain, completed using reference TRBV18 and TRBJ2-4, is NAGVMQNPRHLVRRRGQEARLRCSPMKGHSHVYWYRQLPEEGLKFMVYLQKENIIDESGMPKERFSAEFPKEGPSILRIQQVVRGDSAAYFCASSPGGAGAKNIQYFGAGTRLSVL.

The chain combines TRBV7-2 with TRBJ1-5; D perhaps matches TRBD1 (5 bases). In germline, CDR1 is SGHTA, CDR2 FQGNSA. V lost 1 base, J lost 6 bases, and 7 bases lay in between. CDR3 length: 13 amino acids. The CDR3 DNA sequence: TGTGCCAGCAGCTTAGTAGGGGTTCAGCCCCAGCATTTT. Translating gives CASSLVGVQPQHF.

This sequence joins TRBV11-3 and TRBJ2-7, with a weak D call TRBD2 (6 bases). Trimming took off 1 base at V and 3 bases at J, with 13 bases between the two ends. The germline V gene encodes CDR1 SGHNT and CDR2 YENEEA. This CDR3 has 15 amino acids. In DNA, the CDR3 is TGTGCCAGCAGCTTAGGTGCTCGCGGGGACTACGAGCAGTACTTC. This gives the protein CASSLGARGDYEQYF.

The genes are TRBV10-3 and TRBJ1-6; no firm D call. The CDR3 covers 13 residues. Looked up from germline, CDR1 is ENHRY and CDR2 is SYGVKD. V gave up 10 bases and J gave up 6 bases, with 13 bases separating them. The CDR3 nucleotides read TGTGCCACCGGGGAGTACAGTAATTCACCCCTCCACTTT. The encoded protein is CATGEYSNSPLHF.

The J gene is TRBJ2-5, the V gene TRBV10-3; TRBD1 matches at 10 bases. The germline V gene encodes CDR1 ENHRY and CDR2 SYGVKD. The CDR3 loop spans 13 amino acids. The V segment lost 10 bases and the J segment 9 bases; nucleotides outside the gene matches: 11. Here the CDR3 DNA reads TGTGCCACTGGGACAGGGGAAGAAGTAGCCCAGTACTTC. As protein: CATGTGEEVAQYF.

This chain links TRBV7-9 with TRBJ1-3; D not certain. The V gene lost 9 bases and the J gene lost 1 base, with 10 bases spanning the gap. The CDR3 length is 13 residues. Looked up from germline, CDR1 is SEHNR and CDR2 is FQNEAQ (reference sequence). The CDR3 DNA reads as TGTGCCAGTCACAACGCTTCTGGAAACACCATATATTTT. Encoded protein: CASHNASGNTIYF. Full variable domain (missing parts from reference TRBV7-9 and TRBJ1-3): DTGVSQNPRHKITKRGQNVTFRCDPISEHNRLYWYRQTLGQGPEFLTYFQNEAQLEKSRLLSDRFSAERPKGSFSTLEIQRTEQGDSAMYLCASHNASGNTIYFGEGSWLTVV.

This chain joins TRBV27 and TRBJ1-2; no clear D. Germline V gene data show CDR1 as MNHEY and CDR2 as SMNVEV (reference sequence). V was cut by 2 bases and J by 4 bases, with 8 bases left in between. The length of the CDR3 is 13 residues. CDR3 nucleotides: TGTGCCAGCAGTTTAAGCGTAGGCTATGGCTACACCTTC. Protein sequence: CASSLSVGYGYTF.

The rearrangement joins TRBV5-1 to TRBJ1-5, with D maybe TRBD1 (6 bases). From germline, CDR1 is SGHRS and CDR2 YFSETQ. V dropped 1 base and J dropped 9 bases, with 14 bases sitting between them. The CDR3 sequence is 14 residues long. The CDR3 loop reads CASSLSGGGWPQHF. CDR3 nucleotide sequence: TGCGCCAGCAGCTTGTCGGGGGGCGGATGGCCCCAGCATTTT.

The CDR3 DNA reads TGTGCCAGCTCCCTCCGACAGACCGGCGGGAACACTGAAGCTTTCTTT. It translates to CASSLRQTGGNTEAFF. The chain recombines TRBV18 with TRBJ1-1; possible D gene TRBD1, 5 bases. The CDR3 runs to 16 residues. Trimming stripped 6 bases from V and 1 base from J, with 18 bases between. CDR1 is KGHSH, CDR2 LQKENI, per germline.

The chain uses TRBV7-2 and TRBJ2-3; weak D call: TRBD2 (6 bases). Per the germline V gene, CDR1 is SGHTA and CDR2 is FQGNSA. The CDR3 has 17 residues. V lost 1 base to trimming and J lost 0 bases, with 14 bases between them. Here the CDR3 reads CASSLVGRGRSTDTQYF. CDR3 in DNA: TGTGCCAGCAGCTTAGTCGGGCGGGGCCGGAGCACAGATACGCAGTATTTT. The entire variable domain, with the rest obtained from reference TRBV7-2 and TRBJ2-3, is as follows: GAGVSQSPSNKVTEKGKDVELRCDPISGHTALYWYRQSLGQGLEFLIYFQGNSAPDKSGLPSDRFSAERTGGSVSTLTIQRTQQEDSAVYLCASSLVGRGRSTDTQYFGPGTRLTVL.

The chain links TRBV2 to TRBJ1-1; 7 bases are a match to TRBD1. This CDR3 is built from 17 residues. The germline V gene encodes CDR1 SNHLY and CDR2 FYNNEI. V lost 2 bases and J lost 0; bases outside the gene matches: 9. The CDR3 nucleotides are TGTGCCAGCAGTGAAATGGTGGCAGGGGGTTTGAACACTGAAGCTTTCTTT. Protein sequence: CASSEMVAGGLNTEAFF.

The CDR3 DNA is TGTGCCAGCTCACCACCGTCACAGGCTGGAGAAAAACTGTTTTTT. Encoded protein: CASSPPSQAGEKLFF. The chain has TRBV18 and TRBJ1-4, with a weak D call TRBD1 (5 bases). V shed 0 bases and J shed 8 bases, with 13 bases lying between them. Germline V gene sequence: CDR1 KGHSH, CDR2 LQKENI. The CDR3 consists of 15 residues.

The DNA of the CDR3 is TGTGCCAGCAGCCCACTCACAGGAGCTAACTATGGCTACACCTTC. Protein: CASSPLTGANYGYTF. This chain links TRBV7-9 with TRBJ1-2; maybe TRBD1 (5 bases). CDR1 and CDR2 from the germline V gene are SEHNR and FQNEAQ (reference sequence). The ends were cut back, 5 bases at V and 0 bases at J, with 13 bases in the middle. The CDR3 has 15 residues.

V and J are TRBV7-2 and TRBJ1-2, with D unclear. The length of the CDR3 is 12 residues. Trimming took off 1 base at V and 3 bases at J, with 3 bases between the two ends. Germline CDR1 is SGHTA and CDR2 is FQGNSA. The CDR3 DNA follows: TGTGCCAGCAGCTTAGGGCACTATGGCTACACCTTC. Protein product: CASSLGHYGYTF.